The entry below gives a single T cell receptor (beta chain) sequence along with its context. The source of the sample is a study of cytomegalovirus exposure and HLA in healthy donors. 13 Jbeta primers and 60 Vbeta primers were used for the PCR. Sequenced by immunoSEQ multiplex PCR; TCRdb stores in-frame clones only, minus some. The sample includes 150,000 to 200,000 clones, roughly 84% of them seen just once. The CDR3 runs 14 residues. Germline values: CDR1 SGHTS, CDR2 YDEGEE. V lost 4 bases to trimming and J lost 3 bases; unmatched junction nucleotides: 3. This TCR came from a girl under three years old in good health and CMV-seronegative. The V call is TRBV5-8, the J call TRBJ2-2, with 7 bases aligning to TRBD1. The sample taken for sequencing was PBMCs. The CDR3 sequence: CASSPGQYTGELFF. DNA of the CDR3: TGTGCCAGCAGCCCGGGACAGTACACCGGGGAGCTGTTTTTT.